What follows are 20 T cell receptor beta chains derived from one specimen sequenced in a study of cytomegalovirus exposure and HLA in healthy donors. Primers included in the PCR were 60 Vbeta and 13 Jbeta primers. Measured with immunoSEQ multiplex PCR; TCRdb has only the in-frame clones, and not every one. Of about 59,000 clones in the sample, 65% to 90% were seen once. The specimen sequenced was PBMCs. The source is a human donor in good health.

The CDR3 bases are TGCGCCAGCAGCTTGGGCCCGGACAGGATGGACACCGGGGAGCTGTTTTTT. Amino acid sequence: CASSLGPDRMDTGELFF. The gene calls are TRBV5-1 and TRBJ2-2, with TRBD1 matching over 7 bases. Germline trimming cut 0 bases from V and 3 bases from J; bases unmatched to any gene: 8. Germline V lookup: CDR1 SGHRS, CDR2 YFSETQ. The CDR3 is made up of 17 amino acids.

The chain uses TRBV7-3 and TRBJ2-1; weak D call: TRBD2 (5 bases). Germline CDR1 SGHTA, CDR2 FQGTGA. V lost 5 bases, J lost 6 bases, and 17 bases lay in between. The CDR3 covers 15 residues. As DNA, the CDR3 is TGTGCCAGCAGCCTAAGTTTGCTAGCTGTCAATGAGCAGTTCTTC. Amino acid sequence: CASSLSLLAVNEQFF.

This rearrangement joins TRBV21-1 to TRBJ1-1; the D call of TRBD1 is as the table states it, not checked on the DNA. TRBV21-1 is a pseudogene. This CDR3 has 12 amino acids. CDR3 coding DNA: TGTGCCAGCAGCAAAGGGACAGTTGAAGCTTTCTTT. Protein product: CASSKGTVEAFF.

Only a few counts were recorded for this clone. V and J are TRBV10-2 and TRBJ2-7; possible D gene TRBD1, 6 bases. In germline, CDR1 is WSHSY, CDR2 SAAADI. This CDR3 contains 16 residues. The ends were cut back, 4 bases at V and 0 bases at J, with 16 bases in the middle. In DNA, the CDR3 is TGCGCCAGCAGTGTTTTCGACAGGCTCTCCTCCTACGAGCAGTACTTC. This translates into CASSVFDRLSSYEQYF.

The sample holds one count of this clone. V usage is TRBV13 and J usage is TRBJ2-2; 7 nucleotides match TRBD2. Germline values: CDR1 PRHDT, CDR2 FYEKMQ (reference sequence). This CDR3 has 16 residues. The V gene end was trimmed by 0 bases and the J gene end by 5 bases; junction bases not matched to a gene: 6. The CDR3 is CASSLGGSGETGELFF. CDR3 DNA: TGTGCCAGCAGCTTAGGGGGAAGCGGGGAAACCGGGGAGCTGTTTTTT.

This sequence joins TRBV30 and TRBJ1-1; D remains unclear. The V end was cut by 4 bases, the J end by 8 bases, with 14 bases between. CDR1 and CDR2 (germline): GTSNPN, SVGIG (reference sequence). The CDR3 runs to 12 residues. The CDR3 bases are TGTGCCTGGATGGGCGAATTCACCGAAGCTTTCTTT. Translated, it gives CAWMGEFTEAFF. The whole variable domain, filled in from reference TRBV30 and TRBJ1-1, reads SQTIHQWPATLVQPVGSPLSLECTVEGTSNPNLYWYRQAAGRGLQLLFYSVGIGQISSEVPQNLSASRPQDRQFILSSKKLLLSDSGFYLCAWMGEFTEAFFGQGTRLTVV.

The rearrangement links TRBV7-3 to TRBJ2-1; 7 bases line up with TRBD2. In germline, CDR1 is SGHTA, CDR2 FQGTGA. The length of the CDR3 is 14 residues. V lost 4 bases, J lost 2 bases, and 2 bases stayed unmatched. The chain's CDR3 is CASSSGTTYNEQFF. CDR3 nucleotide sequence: TGTGCCAGCAGCTCTGGGACTACCTACAATGAGCAGTTCTTC.

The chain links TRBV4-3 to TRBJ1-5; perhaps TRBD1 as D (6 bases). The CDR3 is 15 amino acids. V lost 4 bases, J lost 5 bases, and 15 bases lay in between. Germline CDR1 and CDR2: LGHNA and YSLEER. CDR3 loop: CASSRNTGRDQPQHF. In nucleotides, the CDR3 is TGCGCCAGCAGCCGAAACACAGGGCGGGATCAGCCCCAGCATTTT.

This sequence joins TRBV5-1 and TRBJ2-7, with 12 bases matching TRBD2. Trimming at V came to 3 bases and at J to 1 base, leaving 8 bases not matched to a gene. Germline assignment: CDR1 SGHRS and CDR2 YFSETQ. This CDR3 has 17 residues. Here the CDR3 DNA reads TGCGCCAGCAGCTCCGGACTAGCGGGACACCCTTCCTACGAGCAGTACTTC. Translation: CASSSGLAGHPSYEQYF.

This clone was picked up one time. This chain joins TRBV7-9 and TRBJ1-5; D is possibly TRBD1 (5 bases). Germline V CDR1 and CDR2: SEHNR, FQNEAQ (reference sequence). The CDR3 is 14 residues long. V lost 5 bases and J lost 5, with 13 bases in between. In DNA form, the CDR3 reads TGTGCCAGCAGCCTGGAGGGGTTGTATCAGCCCCAGCATTTT. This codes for CASSLEGLYQPQHF. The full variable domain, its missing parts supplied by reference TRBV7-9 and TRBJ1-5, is DTGVSQNPRHKITKRGQNVTFRCDPISEHNRLYWYRQTLGQGPEFLTYFQNEAQLEKSRLLSDRFSAERPKGSFSTLEIQRTEQGDSAMYLCASSLEGLYQPQHFGDGTRLSIL.

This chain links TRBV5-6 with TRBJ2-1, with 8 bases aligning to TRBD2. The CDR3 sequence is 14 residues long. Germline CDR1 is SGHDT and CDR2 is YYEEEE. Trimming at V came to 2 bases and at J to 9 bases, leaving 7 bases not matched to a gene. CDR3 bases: TGTGCCAGCAGCTTCGGTAGCGGGAATGGTGAGCAGTTCTTC. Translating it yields CASSFGSGNGEQFF. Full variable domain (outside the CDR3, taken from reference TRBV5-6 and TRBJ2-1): DAGVTQSPTHLIKTRGQQVTLRCSPKSGHDTVSWYQQALGQGPQFIFQYYEEEERQRGNFPDRFSGHQFPNYSSELNVNALLLGDSALYLCASSFGSGNGEQFFGPGTRLTVL.

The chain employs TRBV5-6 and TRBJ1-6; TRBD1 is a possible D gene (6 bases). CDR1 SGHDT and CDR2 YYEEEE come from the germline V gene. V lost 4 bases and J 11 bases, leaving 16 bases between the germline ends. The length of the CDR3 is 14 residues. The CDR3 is CASSLPGQRAPLHF. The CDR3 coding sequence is TGTGCCAGCAGCCTCCCGGGACAACGCGCACCCCTCCACTTT. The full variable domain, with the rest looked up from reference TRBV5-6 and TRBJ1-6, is DAGVTQSPTHLIKTRGQQVTLRCSPKSGHDTVSWYQQALGQGPQFIFQYYEEEERQRGNFPDRFSGHQFPNYSSELNVNALLLGDSALYLCASSLPGQRAPLHFGNGTRLTVT.

The CDR3 bases are TGTGCCAGCAGCCCCCAGGGGATCTCCTACAATGAGCAGTTCTTC. Residues: CASSPQGISYNEQFF. The rearrangement uses TRBV7-2 and TRBJ2-1; perhaps TRBD1 as D (6 bases). V was cut by 5 bases and J by 0 bases, with 11 bases left in between. There are 15 residues in the CDR3. Germline-derived CDR1 and CDR2 are SGHTA and FQGNSA.

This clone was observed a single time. In nucleotides, the CDR3 is TGTGCCAGCAGCTTAGTATCAGAGGGAGTTGATGGCTACACCTTC. It translates to CASSLVSEGVDGYTF. The J gene is TRBJ1-2, the V gene TRBV7-9, with no clear D. Germline CDR1 and CDR2: SEHNR and FQNEAQ (reference sequence). CDR3 length: 15 residues. V gave up 1 base and J gave up 6 bases, with 15 bases separating them.

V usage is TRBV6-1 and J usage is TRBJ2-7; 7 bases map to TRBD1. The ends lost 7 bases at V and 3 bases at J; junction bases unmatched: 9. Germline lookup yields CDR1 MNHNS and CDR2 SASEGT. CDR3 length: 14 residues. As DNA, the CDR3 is TGTGCCAGCACTAGACAGGGCAACAACTACGAGCAGTACTTC. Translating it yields CASTRQGNNYEQYF.

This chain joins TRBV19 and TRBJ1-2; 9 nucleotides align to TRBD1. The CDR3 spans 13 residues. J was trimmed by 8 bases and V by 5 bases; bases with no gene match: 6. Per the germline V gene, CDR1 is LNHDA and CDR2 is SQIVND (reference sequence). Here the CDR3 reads CASSFRDRDGYTF. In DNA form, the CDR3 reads TGTGCCAGTAGTTTCCGGGACAGGGACGGCTACACCTTC. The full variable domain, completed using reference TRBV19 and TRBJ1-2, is DGGITQSPKYLFRKEGQNVTLSCEQNLNHDAMYWYRQDPGQGLRLIYYSQIVNDFQKGDIAEGYSVSREKKESFPLTVTSAQKNPTAFYLCASSFRDRDGYTFGSGTRLTVV.

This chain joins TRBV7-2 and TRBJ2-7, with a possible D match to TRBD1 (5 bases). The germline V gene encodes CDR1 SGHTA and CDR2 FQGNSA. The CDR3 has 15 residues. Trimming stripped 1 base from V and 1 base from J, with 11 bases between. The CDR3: CASSLVLGRSYEQYF. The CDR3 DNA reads TGTGCCAGCAGCTTAGTCCTGGGGCGGTCCTACGAGCAGTACTTC. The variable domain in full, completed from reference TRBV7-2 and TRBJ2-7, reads GAGVSQSPSNKVTEKGKDVELRCDPISGHTALYWYRQSLGQGLEFLIYFQGNSAPDKSGLPSDRFSAERTGGSVSTLTIQRTQQEDSAVYLCASSLVLGRSYEQYFGPGTRLTVT.

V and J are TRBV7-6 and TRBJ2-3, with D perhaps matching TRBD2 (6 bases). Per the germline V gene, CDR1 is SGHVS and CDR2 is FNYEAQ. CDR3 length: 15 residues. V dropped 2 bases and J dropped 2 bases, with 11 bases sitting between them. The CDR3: CASSLRRASTDTQYF. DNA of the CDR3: TGTGCCAGCAGCTTAAGGAGGGCTTCCACAGATACGCAGTATTTT.

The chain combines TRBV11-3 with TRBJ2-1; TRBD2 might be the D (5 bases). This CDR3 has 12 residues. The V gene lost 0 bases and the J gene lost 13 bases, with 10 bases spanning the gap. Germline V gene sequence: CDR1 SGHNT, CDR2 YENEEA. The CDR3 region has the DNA TGTGCCAGCAGCTTAGACCCGGGATCCCAGTTCTTC. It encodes CASSLDPGSQFF.

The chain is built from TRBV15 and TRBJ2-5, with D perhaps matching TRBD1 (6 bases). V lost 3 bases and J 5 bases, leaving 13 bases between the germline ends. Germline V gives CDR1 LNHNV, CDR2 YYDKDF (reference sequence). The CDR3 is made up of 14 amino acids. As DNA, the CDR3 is TGTGCCACCAGCAGCCTTACTAGGGGGGAGACCCAGTACTTC. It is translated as CATSSLTRGETQYF.